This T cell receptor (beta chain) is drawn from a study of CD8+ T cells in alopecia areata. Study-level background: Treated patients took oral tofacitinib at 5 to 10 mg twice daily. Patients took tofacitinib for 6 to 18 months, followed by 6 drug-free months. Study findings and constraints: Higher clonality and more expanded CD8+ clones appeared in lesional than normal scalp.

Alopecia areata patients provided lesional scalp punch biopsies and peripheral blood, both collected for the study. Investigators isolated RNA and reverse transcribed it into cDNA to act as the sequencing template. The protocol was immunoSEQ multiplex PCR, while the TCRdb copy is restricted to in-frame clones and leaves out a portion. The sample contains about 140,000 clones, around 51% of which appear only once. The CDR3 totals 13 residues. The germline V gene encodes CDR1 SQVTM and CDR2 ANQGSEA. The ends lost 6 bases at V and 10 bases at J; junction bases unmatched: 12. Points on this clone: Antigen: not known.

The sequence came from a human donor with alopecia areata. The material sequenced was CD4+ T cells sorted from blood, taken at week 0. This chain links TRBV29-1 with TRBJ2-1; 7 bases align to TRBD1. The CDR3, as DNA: TGCAGCGTCGACATCCGGGACAGACGGGAGCAGTTCTTC. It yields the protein CSVDIRDRREQFF.